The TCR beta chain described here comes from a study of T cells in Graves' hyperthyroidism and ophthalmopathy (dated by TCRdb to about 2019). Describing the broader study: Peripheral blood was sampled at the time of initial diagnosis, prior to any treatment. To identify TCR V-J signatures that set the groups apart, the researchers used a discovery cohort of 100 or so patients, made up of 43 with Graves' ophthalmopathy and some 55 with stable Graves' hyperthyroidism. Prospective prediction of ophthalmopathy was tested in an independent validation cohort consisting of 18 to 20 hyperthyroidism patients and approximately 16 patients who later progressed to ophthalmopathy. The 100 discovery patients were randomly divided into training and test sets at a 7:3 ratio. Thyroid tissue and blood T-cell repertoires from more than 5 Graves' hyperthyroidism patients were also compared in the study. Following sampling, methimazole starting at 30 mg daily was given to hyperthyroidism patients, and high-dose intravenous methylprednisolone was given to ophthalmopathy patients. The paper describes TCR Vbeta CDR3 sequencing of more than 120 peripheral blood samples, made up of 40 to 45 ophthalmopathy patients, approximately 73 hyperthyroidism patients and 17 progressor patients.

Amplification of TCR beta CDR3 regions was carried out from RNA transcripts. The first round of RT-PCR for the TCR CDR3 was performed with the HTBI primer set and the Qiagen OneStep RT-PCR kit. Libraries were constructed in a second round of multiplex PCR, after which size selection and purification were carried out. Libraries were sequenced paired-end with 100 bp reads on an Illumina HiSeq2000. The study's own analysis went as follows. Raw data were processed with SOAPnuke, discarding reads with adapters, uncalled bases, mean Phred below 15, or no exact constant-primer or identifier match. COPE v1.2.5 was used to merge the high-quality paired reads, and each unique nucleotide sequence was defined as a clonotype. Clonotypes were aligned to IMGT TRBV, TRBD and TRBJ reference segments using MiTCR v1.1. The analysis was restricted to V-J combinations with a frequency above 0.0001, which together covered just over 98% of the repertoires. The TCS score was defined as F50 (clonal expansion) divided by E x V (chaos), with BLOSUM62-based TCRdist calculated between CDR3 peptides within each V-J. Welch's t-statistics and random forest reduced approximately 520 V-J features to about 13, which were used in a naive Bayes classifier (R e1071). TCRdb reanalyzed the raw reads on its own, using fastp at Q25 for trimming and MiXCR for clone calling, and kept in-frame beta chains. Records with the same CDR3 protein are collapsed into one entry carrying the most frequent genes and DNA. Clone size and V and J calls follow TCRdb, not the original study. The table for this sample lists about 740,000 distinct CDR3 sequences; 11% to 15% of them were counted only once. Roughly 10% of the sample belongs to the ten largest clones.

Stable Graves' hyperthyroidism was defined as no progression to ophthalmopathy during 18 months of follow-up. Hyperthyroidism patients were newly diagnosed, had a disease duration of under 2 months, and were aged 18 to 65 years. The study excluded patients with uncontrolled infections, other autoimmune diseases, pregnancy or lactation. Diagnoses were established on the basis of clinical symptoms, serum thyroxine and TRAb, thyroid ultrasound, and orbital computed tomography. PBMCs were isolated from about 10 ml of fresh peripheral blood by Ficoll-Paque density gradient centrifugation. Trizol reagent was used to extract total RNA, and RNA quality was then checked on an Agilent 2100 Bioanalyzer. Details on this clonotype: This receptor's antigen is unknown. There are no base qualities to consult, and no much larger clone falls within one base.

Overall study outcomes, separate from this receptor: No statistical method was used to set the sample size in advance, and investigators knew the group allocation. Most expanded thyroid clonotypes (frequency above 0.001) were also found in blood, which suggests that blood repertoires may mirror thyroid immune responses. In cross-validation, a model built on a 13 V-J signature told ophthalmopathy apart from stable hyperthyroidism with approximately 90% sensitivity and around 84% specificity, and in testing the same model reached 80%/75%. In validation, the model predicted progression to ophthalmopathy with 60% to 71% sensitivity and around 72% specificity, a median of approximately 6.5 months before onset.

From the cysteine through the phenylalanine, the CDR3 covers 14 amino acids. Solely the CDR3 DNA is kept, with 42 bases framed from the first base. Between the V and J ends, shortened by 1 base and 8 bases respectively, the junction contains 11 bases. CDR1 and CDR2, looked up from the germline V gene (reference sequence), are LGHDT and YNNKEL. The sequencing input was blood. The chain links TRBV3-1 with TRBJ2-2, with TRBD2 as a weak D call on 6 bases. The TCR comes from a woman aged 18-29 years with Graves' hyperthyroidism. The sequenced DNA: TGTGCCAGCAGCCAAGCGGGAGTTTCGGGGGAGCTGTTTTTT. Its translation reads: CASSQAGVSGELFF.